These 27 T cell receptor beta chains share one sample of origin, sequenced in a study of T-cell memory formation after mild COVID-19. TCRdb reprocessed the 5' RACE reads with MiXCR, giving one entry per CDR3 protein. The table has about 82,000 distinct CDR3 sequences, around 13% seen once; the top ten hold roughly two fifths. The specimen sequenced was PBMCs or a T cell subset sorted from them (not recorded which). These receptors were taken from a man younger than 35 who had mild COVID-19 (a few samples of this study predate the infection). Cell type and time point are not known.

The chain employs TRBV9 and TRBJ1-3, with D possibly TRBD1 on 5 matching bases. The CDR3 is made up of 15 amino acids. V shed 1 base and J shed 3 bases, with 11 bases lying between them. CDR1 SGDLS and CDR2 YYNGEE come from the germline V gene. CDR3 bases: TGTGCCAGCAGCGTATATGGGGGGAGTGGAAACACCATATATTTT. Residues: CASSVYGGSGNTIYF.

This clonotype was seen more than once but under ten times. The rearrangement uses TRBV7-9 and TRBJ1-1; TRBD1 agrees at 7 bases. Germline V CDR1 and CDR2: SEHNR, FQNEAQ (reference sequence). This CDR3 has 16 amino acids. Trimming took 2 bases from V and 0 from J; bases not matched to a gene: 6. CDR3 DNA sequence: TGTGCCAGCAGCTTACCAGCAGGGGGAATGAACACTGAAGCTTTCTTT. This encodes CASSLPAGGMNTEAFF.

A few counts support this clonotype. The J gene is TRBJ1-2, the V gene TRBV10-1; TRBD1 is a possible D gene (5 bases). CDR1 and CDR2 (germline): WNHNN, SYGVQD (reference sequence). V lost 6 bases, J lost 3 bases, and 17 bases lay in between. The CDR3 length is 15 residues. The DNA of the CDR3 is TGCGCCAGCAGCCGAGACAGAGGAGATTACTATGGCTACACCTTC. Amino acid sequence: CASSRDRGDYYGYTF.

The chain uses TRBV29-1 and TRBJ1-1; D gene unclear. The CDR3 runs 11 residues. The V and J ends lost 7 bases and 0 bases respectively, with 6 bases between them. Germline CDR1 SQVTM, CDR2 ANQGSEA. CDR3 amino acids: CSADVNTEAFF. The CDR3 region has the DNA TGCAGCGCGGACGTGAACACTGAAGCTTTCTTT.

The sample holds a few counts of this clonotype. This rearrangement joins TRBV3-1 to TRBJ1-1; the D gene is possibly TRBD1 (5 bases). This CDR3 has 18 residues. The germline gives CDR1 LGHDT, CDR2 YNNKEL (reference sequence). V lost 1 base and J lost 3, with 21 bases in between. CDR3 in amino acids: CASSQAWFRQYGDTEAFF. CDR3 coding DNA: TGTGCCAGCAGCCAAGCTTGGTTCAGACAGTACGGGGACACTGAAGCTTTCTTT.

The J gene is TRBJ1-1, the V gene TRBV6-5; D remains ambiguous. V gave up 8 bases and J gave up 0 bases, with 7 bases separating them. CDR3 length equals 12 residues. Germline CDR1 MNHEY, CDR2 SVGAGI. The CDR3 bases are TGTGCCAGCCGAAGGTTGAACACTGAAGCTTTCTTT. Protein sequence: CASRRLNTEAFF.

The chain joins TRBV6-5 to TRBJ2-1; TRBD1 matches 7 bases. V lost 6 bases, J lost 0 bases, and 8 bases stayed unmatched. Germline values: CDR1 MNHEY, CDR2 SVGAGI. The CDR3 is 16 amino acids. CDR3 coding DNA: TGTGCCAGCAGAGCGTTCAGGGGGAGCTCCTACAATGAGCAGTTCTTC. It is translated as CASRAFRGSSYNEQFF.

J is TRBJ1-1 and V is TRBV5-1, with D unclear. The CDR3 is made up of 12 amino acids. V shed 0 bases and J shed 12 bases, with 12 bases lying between them. The germline CDR1 and CDR2 sequences are SGHRS and YFSETQ. The CDR3 DNA reads TGCGCCAGCAGCTTGGTCCCCCAGGAGACTTTCTTT. It translates to CASSLVPQETFF.

V and J are TRBV20-1 and TRBJ2-4; tentatively, D is TRBD1 or TRBD2 (7 bases each). V lost 6 bases, J lost 8 bases, and 14 bases lay in between. The CDR3 loop spans 12 amino acids. Germline CDR1 DFQATT, CDR2 SNEGSKA (reference sequence). CDR3 coding DNA: TGCAGTGCCTCGACAGGGAGGGACATTCAGTACTTC. It is translated as CSASTGRDIQYF.

This clonotype has at least ten counts. CDR3 in amino acids: CASTNGRNTEAFF. The CDR3 nucleotides read TGTGCCAGCACCAACGGGAGGAACACTGAAGCTTTCTTT. The chain has TRBV6-2 or TRBV6-3 and TRBJ1-1; no definite D call. This CDR3 comprises 13 residues. Germline lookup yields CDR1 MNHEY and CDR2 SVGEGT. V lost 7 bases to trimming and J lost 1 base, with 10 bases between them.

This chain connects TRBV4-3 to TRBJ2-1; 9 bases agree with TRBD2. The J segment lost 7 bases and the V segment lost 0 bases, leaving 4 bases of the junction unmatched. Germline V gene data show CDR1 as LGHNA and CDR2 as YSLEER. CDR3 length: 15 amino acids. CDR3 DNA sequence: TGCGCCAGCAGCCAAGAGCGGGGGGGCTGGAATGAGCAGTTCTTC. Translating gives CASSQERGGWNEQFF.

This chain connects TRBV4-3 to TRBJ2-1; perhaps D is TRBD1 or TRBD2 (5 bases each). Trimming pared 5 bases from V and 0 bases from J, leaving 11 bases between. Germline CDR1 reads LGHNA; CDR2 reads YSLEER. The CDR3 runs to 15 residues. CDR3 amino acids: CASSEGTASYNEQFF. CDR3 in DNA: TGCGCCAGCAGCGAGGGGACGGCCTCCTACAATGAGCAGTTCTTC.

The chain employs TRBV7-9 and TRBJ2-7, with D perhaps TRBD1 or TRBD2 (5 bases each). Germline V gene sequence: CDR1 SEHNR, CDR2 FQNEAQ (reference sequence). V dropped 5 bases and J dropped 2 bases, with 13 bases sitting between them. The CDR3 has 14 residues. Here the CDR3 DNA reads TGTGCCAGCAGCGCCCGGGACGGCACCTACGAGCAGTACTTC. Amino acid sequence: CASSARDGTYEQYF.

V usage is TRBV4-3 and J usage is TRBJ2-1; 7 bases agree with TRBD1. Germline CDR1 reads LGHNA; CDR2 reads YSLEER. The CDR3 is 17 amino acids. J lost 7 bases, V lost 6 bases, and 18 bases had no gene match. CDR3 sequence (DNA): TGCGCCAGCAGTACCAACTTAGGGGGCTTAAAGGCGAATGAGCAGTTCTTC. Protein: CASSTNLGGLKANEQFF.

The CDR3 reads CASSQDRTTILAPYTQYF. In DNA, the CDR3 is TGCGCCAGCAGCCAAGATAGGACTACCATCTTGGCCCCATATACGCAGTATTTT. The rearrangement links TRBV4-1 to TRBJ2-3, with TRBD2 as a possible D gene (6 bases). This CDR3 has 18 amino acids. Germline CDR1 MGHRA, CDR2 YSYEKL. The V and J ends lost 0 bases and 7 bases respectively, with 23 bases between them.

In its sample, this clonotype was seen a few times. This chain joins TRBV7-6 and TRBJ1-1; possibly TRBD1 for D (6 bases). Looked up from germline, CDR1 is SGHVS and CDR2 is FNYEAQ. Trimming shortened V by 8 bases and J by 1 base, and 11 bases separated the two germline ends. This CDR3 has 13 residues. Written as DNA, the CDR3 is TGTGCCAGCCGAGGGGGATCGAACACTGAAGCTTTCTTT. Translation gives CASRGGSNTEAFF.

This clonotype has only a few counts. The chain carries TRBV5-1 and TRBJ2-5; D could derive from TRBD1 or TRBD2 (5 bases each). The germline V gene encodes CDR1 SGHRS and CDR2 YFSETQ. This CDR3 is built from 16 residues. V dropped 5 bases and J dropped 3 bases, with 20 bases sitting between them. The CDR3 sequence is CASRGPWGTGKETQYF. The CDR3 nucleotides are TGCGCCAGCAGAGGACCCTGGGGGACCGGCAAAGAGACCCAGTACTTC.

This clonotype was picked up a small number of times. The rearrangement uses TRBV15 and TRBJ1-5; 10 bases fit TRBD1. Germline V lookup: CDR1 LNHNV, CDR2 YYDKDF (reference sequence). CDR3 size: 16 residues. V shed 0 bases and J 10 bases; nucleotides not matched to a gene: 9. Here the CDR3 DNA reads TGTGCCACCAGCAGAGATTTGGAGACAGGGGGCTTTCCCCAGCATTTT. Amino acids: CATSRDLETGGFPQHF.

CDR3 sequence reads: CASSGTGGLNQPQHF. CDR3 DNA sequence: TGTGCCAGTAGTGGAACAGGGGGACTTAATCAGCCCCAGCATTTT. This chain connects TRBV19 to TRBJ1-5; 8 positions match TRBD1. Trimming cost V 5 bases and J 4 bases; bases outside gene matches: 7. CDR1 and CDR2 (germline): LNHDA, SQIVND (reference sequence). The CDR3 extends over 15 amino acids.

The sample holds a few counts of this clonotype. The genes are TRBV11-2 and TRBJ2-1, with TRBD2 matching 7 bases. CDR3 size: 15 residues. V shed 4 bases, J shed 6 bases, and the junction held 9 bases outside the gene matches. Germline CDR1 SGHAT, CDR2 FQNNGV. CDR3 residues: CASSSGRGRINEQFF. CDR3 nucleotides: TGTGCCAGCAGCTCTGGGCGGGGGAGAATCAATGAGCAGTTCTTC.

This clonotype came up a few times. This chain joins TRBV7-2 and TRBJ2-2; unclear D gene. CDR3 length: 13 amino acids. Deletions cut 7 bases from V and 2 bases from J, with 8 bases between. The germline V gene encodes CDR1 SGHTA and CDR2 FQGNSA. CDR3 sequence: CASIGANTGELFF. The CDR3 coding sequence is TGTGCCAGCATCGGAGCTAACACCGGGGAGCTGTTTTTT.

The chain recombines TRBV6-5 with TRBJ1-2; 7 bases fit TRBD1. Germline CDR1 is MNHEY and CDR2 is SVGAGI. V trimming: 6 bases; J trimming: 4 bases; junction bases outside the gene matches: 8. The CDR3 spans 14 residues. CDR3 in DNA: TGTGCCAGCAGCCGATACAGGGGTAGCTATGGCTACACCTTC. The encoded protein is CASSRYRGSYGYTF.

This clonotype was found a few times. The chain couples TRBV4-1 to TRBJ2-5; D is unresolved. Between the trimmed V and J ends, which lost 1 base and 2 bases, there was a span of 11 bases. The germline CDR1 and CDR2 sequences are MGHRA and YSYEKL. CDR3 length: 15 amino acids. The CDR3 here is CASSQVGLGQETQYF. CDR3 DNA: TGCGCCAGCAGCCAAGTTGGATTGGGGCAAGAGACCCAGTACTTC.

This clonotype was counted between two and nine times. The V and J genes are TRBV7-9 and TRBJ2-5, with 8 nucleotides matching TRBD1. The V gene end was trimmed by 5 bases and the J gene end by 4 bases; junction bases not matched to a gene: 6. The CDR3 extends over 14 amino acids. Germline assignment: CDR1 SEHNR and CDR2 FQNEAQ (reference sequence). CDR3 sequence: CASSTLRGPETQYF. CDR3 DNA: TGTGCCAGCAGCACACTCAGGGGGCCAGAGACCCAGTACTTC. The full variable domain, its missing parts supplied by reference TRBV7-9 and TRBJ2-5, is DTGVSQNPRHKITKRGQNVTFRCDPISEHNRLYWYRQTLGQGPEFLTYFQNEAQLEKSRLLSDRFSAERPKGSFSTLEIQRTEQGDSAMYLCASSTLRGPETQYFGPGTRLLVL.

The V and J genes are TRBV11-2 and TRBJ2-1; D possibly corresponds to TRBD2 (7 bases). Trimming shortened V by 2 bases and J by 7 bases, and 15 bases separated the two germline ends. This CDR3 is built from 15 residues. Looked up from germline, CDR1 is SGHAT and CDR2 is FQNNGV. In DNA form, the CDR3 reads TGTGCCAGCAGCTTACAGGGGCCGGGACTAAATGAGCAGTTCTTC. Amino acids: CASSLQGPGLNEQFF.

The rearrangement uses TRBV11-2 and TRBJ2-3; TRBD2 agrees at 9 bases. Trimming removed 3 bases from V and 4 bases from J; junction bases left unmatched: 11. The CDR3 spans 17 residues. CDR1 and CDR2 from the germline V gene are SGHAT and FQNNGV. CDR3 in DNA: TGTGCCAGCAGCTTTATTAGAGGTAGCGGGGGCGCAGATACGCAGTATTTT. The encoded protein is CASSFIRGSGGADTQYF.

This clonotype was picked up a small number of times. The rearrangement links TRBV7-2 to TRBJ1-5, with D hard to call. Germline CDR1 and CDR2: SGHTA and FQGNSA. The CDR3 extends over 13 amino acids. V dropped 1 base and J dropped 1 base, with 2 bases sitting between them. For the CDR3, the DNA is TGTGCCAGCAGCTTAGAGAGCAATCAGCCCCAGCATTTT. Translation: CASSLESNQPQHF.